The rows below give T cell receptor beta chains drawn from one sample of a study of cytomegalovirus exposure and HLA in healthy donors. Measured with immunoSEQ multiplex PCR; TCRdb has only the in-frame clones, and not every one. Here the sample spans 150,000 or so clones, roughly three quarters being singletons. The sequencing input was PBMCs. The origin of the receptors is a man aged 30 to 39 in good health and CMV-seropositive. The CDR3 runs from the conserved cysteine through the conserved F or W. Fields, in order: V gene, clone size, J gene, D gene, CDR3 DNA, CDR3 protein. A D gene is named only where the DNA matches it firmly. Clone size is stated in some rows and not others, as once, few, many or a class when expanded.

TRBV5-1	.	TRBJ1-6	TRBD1	TGCGCCAGCAGCCTTACCCGGACAGGGAGCTCCTATAATTCACCCCTCCACTTT	CASSLTRTGSSYNSPLHF
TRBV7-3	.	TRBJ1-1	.	TGTGCCAGCAGCAGACAGCCGAACACTGAAGCTTTCTTT	CASSRQPNTEAFF
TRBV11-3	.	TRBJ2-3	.	TGTGCCAGCAGCCCAGGGGCCCAGGGCACAGATACGCAGTATTTT	CASSPGAQGTDTQYF
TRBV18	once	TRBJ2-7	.	TGTGCCAGCTCATCAACCTACGAGCAGTACTTC	CASSSTYEQYF
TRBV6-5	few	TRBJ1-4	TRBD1	TGTGCCAGCAGTTCACAGGGGACTAATGAAAAACTGTTTTTT	CASSSQGTNEKLFF
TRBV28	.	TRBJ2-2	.	TGTGCCAGCAGTTTTTGGCAGGGGAACACCGGGGAGCTGTTTTTT	CASSFWQGNTGELFF
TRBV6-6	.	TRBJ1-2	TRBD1	TGTGCCAGCAGCGAATATGGGACAGGAGCCAACTATGGCTACACCTTC	CASSEYGTGANYGYTF
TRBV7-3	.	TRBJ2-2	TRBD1	TGTGCCAGCAGCTCGGGACAGGGGTCGAGCGGGGAGCTGTTTTTT	CASSSGQGSSGELFF
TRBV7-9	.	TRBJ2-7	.	TGTGCCAGCAGCCTACCCGGGGGAATGCACGAGCAGTACTTC	CASSLPGGMHEQYF
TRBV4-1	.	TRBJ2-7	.	TGCGCCAGCAGCCAACTTGGGAGCTCCTACGAGCAGTACTTC	CASSQLGSSYEQYF
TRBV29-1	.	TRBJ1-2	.	TGCAGCGGTAGGGAGAACTATGGCTACACCTTC	CSGRENYGYTF
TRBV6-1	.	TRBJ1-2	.	TGTGCCAGCGCCGGGAACTATGGCTACACCTTC	CASAGNYGYTF
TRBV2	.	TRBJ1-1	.	TGTGCCAGCAGTGAACCCGACCTGGCGGGGCCTGAAGCTTTCTTT	CASSEPDLAGPEAFF
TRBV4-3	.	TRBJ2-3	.	TGCGCCAGCAGACAAGATGGCCTCCAGTACGCAGATACGCAGTATTTT	CASRQDGLQYADTQYF
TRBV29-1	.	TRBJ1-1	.	TGCAGCATTGAAGCCACGGCAGGGGCCAACCTAGCTTTCTTT	CSIEATAGANLAFF
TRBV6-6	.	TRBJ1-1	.	TGTGCCAGCAGTTACTTAGACAAGAACACTGAAGCTTTCTTT	CASSYLDKNTEAFF
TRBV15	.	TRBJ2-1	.	TGTGCCACCAGCAGAGATCAATTAGGGGTAGATGAGCAGTTCTTC	CATSRDQLGVDEQFF
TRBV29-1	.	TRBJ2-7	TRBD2	TGCAGTGCGTCGGGACTAGCGGCAAACGAGCAGTACTTC	CSASGLAANEQYF
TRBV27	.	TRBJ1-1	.	TGTGCCAGCAGTTTCCTAGACAGGTTGAACACTGAAGCTTTCTTT	CASSFLDRLNTEAFF
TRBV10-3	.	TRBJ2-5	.	TGTGCCATCAGATTGGAGGAGACCCAGTACTTC	CAIRLEETQYF
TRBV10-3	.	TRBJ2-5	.	TGTGCCATCAGTCCCCTAGGGGTTTCGGAGACCCAGTACTTC	CAISPLGVSETQYF
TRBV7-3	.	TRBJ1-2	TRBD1	TGTGCCAGCAGCCCCGGACAGGGGGACTATGGCTACACCTTC	CASSPGQGDYGYTF
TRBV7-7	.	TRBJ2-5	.	TGTGCCAGCAGCCTCCATCAGAAAGAGACCCAGTACTTC	CASSLHQKETQYF
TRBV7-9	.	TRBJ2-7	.	TGTTCCAGCAGCTCAAACAGAGGACAGAGCTCCTACGAGCAGTACTTC	CSSSSNRGQSSYEQYF
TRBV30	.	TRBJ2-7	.	TGTGCCTGGAGTGTACGGGGAGGCGAGCAGTACTTC	CAWSVRGGEQYF
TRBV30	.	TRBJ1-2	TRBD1	TGTGCCTGGAGTGCCGGGACAGGGGTTTTCACCTTC	CAWSAGTGVFTF
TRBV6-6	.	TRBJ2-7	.	TGTGCCAGCAGACAGGGACGGACCTACGAGCAGTACTTC	CASRQGRTYEQYF
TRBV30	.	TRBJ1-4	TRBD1	TGTGCCTGGAGTGTACTTGGGGGGACAGGGCAAAGAGAAGGACTGTTTTTT	CAWSVLGGTGQREGLFF
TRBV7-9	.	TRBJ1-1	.	TGTGCCAGCAGCTTAGAAGGACAAGTGAACACTGAAGCTTTCTTT	CASSLEGQVNTEAFF
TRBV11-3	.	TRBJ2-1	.	TGTGCCAGCAGCTCTTCCAATGAGCAGTTCTTC	CASSSSNEQFF
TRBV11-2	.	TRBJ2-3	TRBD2	TGTGCCAGCAGCGGAGGACTAGCGGGGGGGCGGAGCACAGATACGCAGTATTTT	CASSGGLAGGRSTDTQYF
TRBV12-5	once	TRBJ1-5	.	TGTGCTAGTGGTTTGGTACCGTACCGGGAGACCTTTAGCAATCAGCCCCAGCATTTT	CASGLVPYRETFSNQPQHF
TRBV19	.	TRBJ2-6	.	TGTGTCAGTAGTATACGTCACGACTTCCTCGGGGCCAACGTCCTGACTTTC	CVSSIRHDFLGANVLTF
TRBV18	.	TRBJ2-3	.	TGTGCCAGCTCACCGCAGGGAACAGATACGCAGTATTTT	CASSPQGTDTQYF
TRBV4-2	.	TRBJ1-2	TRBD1	TGTGCCAGCAGCCCTTCAAGGACAGGGGCTCGGGGCTACACCTTC	CASSPSRTGARGYTF
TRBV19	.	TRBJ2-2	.	TGTGCCAGTAGTAAGGCGGTGAACACCGGGGAGCTGTTTTTT	CASSKAVNTGELFF
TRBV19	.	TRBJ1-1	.	TGTGCCAGTAGGGACCTTAGGGGGTACACTGAAGCTTTCTTT	CASRDLRGYTEAFF
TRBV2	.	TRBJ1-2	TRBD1	TGTGCCAGCAGTCTAACCGGGACAGGGGGCGGCTACACCTTC	CASSLTGTGGGYTF
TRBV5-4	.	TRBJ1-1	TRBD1	TGTGCCAGCAGCCGAGCGTCCGCAGGGGGAGCTTTCTTT	CASSRASAGGAFF
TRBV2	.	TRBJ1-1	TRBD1	TGTGCCAGCAGTGTGACAGGGGTGAACACTGAAGCTTTCTTT	CASSVTGVNTEAFF
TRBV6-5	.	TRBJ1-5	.	TGTGCCAGCAGTCTCAGGGGCGGCAGCAATCAGCCCCAGCATTTT	CASSLRGGSNQPQHF
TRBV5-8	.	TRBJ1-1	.	TGTGCCAGCAGCGACTGGAAGCGGAGGAACACTGAAGCTTTCTTT	CASSDWKRRNTEAFF
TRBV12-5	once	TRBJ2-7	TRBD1	TGTGCTAGTGGTTTGGGTTCTACAGGGGTCTACGAGCAGTACTTC	CASGLGSTGVYEQYF
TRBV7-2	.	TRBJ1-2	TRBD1	TGTGCCAGCAGCAAGGACAGGGACGAAGGCTACACCTTC	CASSKDRDEGYTF
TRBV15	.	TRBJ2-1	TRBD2	TGTGCCACCGGGAAGGGGACTAGCGGGGGGGCCAATGAGCAGTTCTTC	CATGKGTSGGANEQFF
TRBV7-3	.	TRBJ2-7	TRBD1	TGTGCCAGCGGGCCCGGACAGGGGAGGTACGAGCAGTACTTC	CASGPGQGRYEQYF
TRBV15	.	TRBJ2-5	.	TGTGCCACCAGCAGGATTAGGGGCTACCGCATGGAGACCCAGTACTTC	CATSRIRGYRMETQYF
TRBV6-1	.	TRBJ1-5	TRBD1	TGTGCCGCCCGGCGGACAGGGCAGGTTCAGCCCCAGCATTTT	CAARRTGQVQPQHF
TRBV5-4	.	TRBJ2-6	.	TGTGCCAGCAGCTTGGGAGGCAACTCTGGGGCCAACGTCCTGACTTTC	CASSLGGNSGANVLTF
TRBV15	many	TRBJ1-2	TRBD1	TGTGCCACGGGGGTCCGGGGACAGGGTTACTATGGCTACACCTTC	CATGVRGQGYYGYTF
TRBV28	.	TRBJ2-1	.	TGTGCCAGCAGCCGGACGGGGGTTAGGTCCTACAATGAGCAGTTCTTC	CASSRTGVRSYNEQFF
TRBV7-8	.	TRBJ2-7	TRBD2	TGTGCCAGCAGCTTAGCGTCTAGCGGGGGGTCAAAGAGCTCCTACGAGCAGTACTTC	CASSLASSGGSKSSYEQYF
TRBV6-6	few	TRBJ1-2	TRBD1	TGTGCCAGCAGGCAGGGGGCCTATGGCTACACCTTC	CASRQGAYGYTF
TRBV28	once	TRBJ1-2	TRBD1	TGTGCCAGCAGCGATGGACAGGGACGAGGCTACACCTTC	CASSDGQGRGYTF
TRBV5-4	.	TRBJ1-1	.	TGTGCCAGCAGCTTGGCCCGGACTGGGATGAACACTGAAGCTTTCTTT	CASSLARTGMNTEAFF